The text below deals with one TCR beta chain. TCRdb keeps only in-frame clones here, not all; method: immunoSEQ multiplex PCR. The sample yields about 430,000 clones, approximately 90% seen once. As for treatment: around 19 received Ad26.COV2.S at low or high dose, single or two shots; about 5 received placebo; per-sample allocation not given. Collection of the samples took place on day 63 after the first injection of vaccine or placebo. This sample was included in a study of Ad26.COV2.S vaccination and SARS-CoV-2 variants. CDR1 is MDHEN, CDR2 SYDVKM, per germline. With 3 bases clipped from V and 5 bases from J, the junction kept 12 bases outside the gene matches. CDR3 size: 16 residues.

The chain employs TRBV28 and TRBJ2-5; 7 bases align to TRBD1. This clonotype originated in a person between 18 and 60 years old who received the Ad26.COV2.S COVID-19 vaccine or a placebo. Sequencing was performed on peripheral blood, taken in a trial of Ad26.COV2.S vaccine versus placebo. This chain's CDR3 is CASSLPQGVVRETQYF. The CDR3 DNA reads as TGTGCCAGCAGTTTGCCTCAGGGGGTCGTGCGGGAGACCCAGTACTTC. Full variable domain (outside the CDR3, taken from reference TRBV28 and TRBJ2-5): DVKVTQSSRYLVKRTGEKVFLECVQDMDHENMFWYRQDPGLGLRLIYFSYDVKMKEKGDIPEGYSVSREKKERFSLILESASTNQTSMYLCASSLPQGVVRETQYFGPGTRLLVL.